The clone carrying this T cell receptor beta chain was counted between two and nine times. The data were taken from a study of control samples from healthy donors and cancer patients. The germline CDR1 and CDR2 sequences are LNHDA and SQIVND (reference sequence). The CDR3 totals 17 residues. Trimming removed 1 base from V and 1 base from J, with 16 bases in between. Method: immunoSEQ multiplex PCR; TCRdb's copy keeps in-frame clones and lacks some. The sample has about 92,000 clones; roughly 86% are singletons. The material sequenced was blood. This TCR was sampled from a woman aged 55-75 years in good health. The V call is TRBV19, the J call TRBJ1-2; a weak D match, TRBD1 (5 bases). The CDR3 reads CASSIVNIIDSNYGYTF. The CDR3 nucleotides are TGTGCCAGTAGTATAGTTAATATTATCGACAGTAACTATGGCTACACCTTC.